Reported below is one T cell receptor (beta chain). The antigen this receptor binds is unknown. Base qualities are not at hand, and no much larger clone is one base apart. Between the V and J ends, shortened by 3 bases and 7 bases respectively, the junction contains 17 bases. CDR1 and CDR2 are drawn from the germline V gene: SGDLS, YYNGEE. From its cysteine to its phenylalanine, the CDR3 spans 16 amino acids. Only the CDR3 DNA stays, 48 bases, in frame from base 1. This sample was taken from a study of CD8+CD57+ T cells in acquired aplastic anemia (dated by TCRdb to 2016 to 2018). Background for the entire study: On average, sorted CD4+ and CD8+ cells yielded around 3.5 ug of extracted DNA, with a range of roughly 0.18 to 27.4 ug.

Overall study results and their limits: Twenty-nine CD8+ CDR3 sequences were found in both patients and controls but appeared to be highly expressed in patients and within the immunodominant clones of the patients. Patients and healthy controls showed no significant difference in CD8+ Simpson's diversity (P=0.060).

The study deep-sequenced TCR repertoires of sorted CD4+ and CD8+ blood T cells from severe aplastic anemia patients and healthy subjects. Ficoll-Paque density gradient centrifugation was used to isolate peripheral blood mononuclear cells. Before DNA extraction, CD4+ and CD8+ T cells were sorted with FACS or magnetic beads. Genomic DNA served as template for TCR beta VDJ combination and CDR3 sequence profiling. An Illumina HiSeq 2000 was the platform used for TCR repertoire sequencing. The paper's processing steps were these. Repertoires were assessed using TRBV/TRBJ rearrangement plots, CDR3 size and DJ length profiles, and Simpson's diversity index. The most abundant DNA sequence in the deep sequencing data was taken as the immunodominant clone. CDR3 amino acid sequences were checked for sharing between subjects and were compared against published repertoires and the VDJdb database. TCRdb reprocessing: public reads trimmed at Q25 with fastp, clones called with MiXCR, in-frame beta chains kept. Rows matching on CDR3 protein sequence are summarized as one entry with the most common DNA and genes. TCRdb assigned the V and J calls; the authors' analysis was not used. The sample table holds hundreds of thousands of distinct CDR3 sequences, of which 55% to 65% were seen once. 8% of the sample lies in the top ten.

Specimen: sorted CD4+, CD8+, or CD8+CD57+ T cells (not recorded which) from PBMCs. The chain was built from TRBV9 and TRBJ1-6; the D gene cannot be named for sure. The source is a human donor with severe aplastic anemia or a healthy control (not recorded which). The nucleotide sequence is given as TGTGCCAGCAGCGCCGAGGGAACAGCCTTAAATTCACCCCTCCACTTT. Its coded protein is CASSAEGTALNSPLHF.